This T cell receptor (beta chain) was profiled in a study of response to subunit inactivated influenza vaccine. Study conclusions and caveats: The study's authors posited that every seasonal influenza vaccination enlists few new T cells.

One entry per CDR3 protein results from TCRdb running MiXCR on the RT-PCR reads. The table has 550,000 to 650,000 distinct CDR3 sequences, about 11% seen once. Germline V gives CDR1 SGHTA, CDR2 FQGNSA. There are 14 residues in the CDR3. V was cut by 1 base and J by 10 bases, with 14 bases left in between. This clonotype came up many times. Its antigen is still unknown. The chain links TRBV7-2 to TRBJ1-5, with D possibly matching TRBD1 (5 bases). Sequenced material: PBMCs from blood, taken on the day of vaccination. The sequence was collected from a man aged 50-60 years who received an inactivated influenza vaccine. This CDR3 reads CASSLGQPREPQHF. The CDR3 DNA is TGTGCCAGCAGCTTAGGACAGCCCCGAGAACCCCAGCATTTT.